This T cell receptor beta chain was sequenced during a study of shared clonotypes between healthy human individuals. Study-wide points: Though the depth was large, rarefaction showed that sorted-subset sequencing was incomplete.

The CDR3 is made up of 14 amino acids. Between the trimmed V and J ends, which lost 6 bases and 2 bases, there was a span of 10 bases. Germline-derived CDR1 and CDR2 are SEHNR and FQNEAQ (reference sequence). CD4+ cells were split into CD45RA+ naive and CD45RA-negative memory subsets. Sequenced by immunoSEQ multiplex PCR; TCRdb stores in-frame clones only, minus some. Of nearly 750,000 clones listed, around 70% are singletons. In the case of this clone: The antigen remains undetermined.

The TCR was taken from a woman in her twenties or thirties in good health. Sequences were obtained from memory CD4+ T cells sorted from blood. Noted subset: CD45RA-negative fraction. The chain links TRBV7-9 to TRBJ2-2; weak D call: TRBD1 (5 bases). The chain's CDR3 is CASRDQGNTGELFF. The CDR3, as DNA: TGTGCCAGCAGGGACCAGGGAAACACCGGGGAGCTGTTTTTT.